The 26 T cell receptor beta chains in this list originate from one sample, sequenced in a study of T cell responses to AZD1222 COVID-19 vaccine. This table comes from immunoSEQ multiplex PCR, and its TCRdb copy is limited to in-frame clones, with some not included. The table includes roughly 160,000 clones, roughly nine tenths detected once. The sequencing used peripheral blood, collected on day 0 of AZD1222 vaccination. The receptor source for this set is an adult in good health.

The V gene is TRBV7-2, the J gene TRBJ2-1; tentative D call: TRBD1 (6 bases). The CDR3 is 15 amino acids. Trimming removed 7 bases at V and 0 bases at J, with 13 bases between. Germline CDR1 SGHTA, CDR2 FQGNSA. CDR3 region: CASTLGAGSYNEQFF. The CDR3, as DNA: TGTGCCAGCACCCTGGGGGCAGGCTCCTACAATGAGCAGTTCTTC.

In this sample, this clone turned up once. CDR3 DNA sequence: TGTGCCAGCAGTTTAGGGGCCTCAGGTACGCAGTATTTT. Protein product: CASSLGASGTQYF. J is TRBJ2-3 and V is TRBV28; D may be TRBD1 (5 bases). The V and J ends lost 2 bases and 8 bases respectively, with 11 bases between them. Germline V gives CDR1 MDHEN, CDR2 SYDVKM. The CDR3 covers 13 residues.

The chain joins TRBV4-1 to TRBJ1-3; tentatively, D is TRBD1 (6 bases). This CDR3 comprises 17 residues. In germline, CDR1 is MGHRA, CDR2 YSYEKL. Trimming took 0 bases from V and 0 from J, leaving 12 bases between them. The CDR3 nucleotides are TGCGCCAGCAGCCAAGACGGGGACACTTACTCTGGAAACACCATATATTTT. Residues: CASSQDGDTYSGNTIYF.

The chain is built from TRBV12-5 and TRBJ2-1, with a tentative D call TRBD2 (6 bases). Trimming pared 3 bases from V and 2 bases from J, leaving 17 bases between. The CDR3 is 17 residues long. Germline loops: CDR1 LGHNT, CDR2 FRNRAP. CDR3 protein: CASGFTPGRGPYNEQFF. In DNA form, the CDR3 reads TGTGCTAGTGGTTTCACCCCTGGGCGGGGCCCCTACAATGAGCAGTTCTTC.

V gene TRBV3-1 (or the pseudogene TRBV3-2) combines with J gene TRBJ1-4; no clear D. Deletions cut 0 bases from V and 0 bases from J, with 5 bases between. The CDR3 is 15 residues long. Germline V gene lookup returns CDR1 LGHDT and CDR2 YNNKEL (reference sequence). As DNA, the CDR3 is TGTGCCAGCAGCCAAGAGAGTCCAACTAATGAAAAACTGTTTTTT. Its translation is CASSQESPTNEKLFF.

The chain uses TRBV28 and TRBJ2-1; the D gene is possibly TRBD2 (6 bases). Germline assignment: CDR1 MDHEN and CDR2 SYDVKM. The CDR3 loop spans 13 amino acids. V was trimmed by 7 bases and J by 5 bases, leaving 12 bases between them. CDR3 bases: TGTGCCAGCAACCTAGCGTCCGACAATGAGCAGTTCTTC. Its protein product is CASNLASDNEQFF.

This sequence joins TRBV9 and TRBJ2-3; TRBD2 agrees at 10 bases. The CDR3 is 16 amino acids. V gave up 4 bases and J gave up 4 bases; unmatched junction bases: 9. CDR1 and CDR2 from the germline V gene are SGDLS and YYNGEE. CDR3 region: CASSPRSGGAADTQYF. The CDR3 DNA sequence: TGTGCCAGCAGCCCCCGAAGCGGGGGGGCCGCAGATACGCAGTATTTT.

This chain uses TRBV18 with TRBJ2-2, with TRBD2 identical over 9 bases. Germline V gene data show CDR1 as KGHSH and CDR2 as LQKENI. The junction had 4 bases not matched to a gene; V was cut back by 5 bases and J by 3 bases. This CDR3 is 15 amino acids long. CDR3 nucleotide sequence: TGTGCCAGCTCAGCTAGCGGGATGCACACCGGGGAGCTGTTTTTT. It yields the protein CASSASGMHTGELFF.

CDR3 residues: CASSLGNTATNEKLFF. The CDR3, as DNA: TGTGCCAGCAGTTTAGGGAATACCGCAACTAATGAAAAACTGTTTTTT. The V and J genes are TRBV28 and TRBJ1-4; D call uncertain. The germline V gene encodes CDR1 MDHEN and CDR2 SYDVKM. V lost 2 bases and J 0 bases, leaving 10 bases between the germline ends. The CDR3 runs to 16 residues.

This clone has more than one count but fewer than ten. The chain couples TRBV11-3 to TRBJ2-1, with TRBD2 as a possible D gene (6 bases). The V end lost 0 bases, the J end lost 10 bases, and 13 bases lay between the germline ends. This CDR3 region has 14 residues. Germline lookup yields CDR1 SGHNT and CDR2 YENEEA. The CDR3 loop reads CASSLDLSGREQFF. In DNA, the CDR3 is TGTGCCAGCAGCTTAGATCTCAGCGGGCGAGAGCAGTTCTTC.

The gene calls are TRBV11-2 and TRBJ2-1, with 9 bases lining up with TRBD1. Germline values: CDR1 SGHAT, CDR2 FQNNGV. The CDR3 length is 15 residues. V gave up 5 bases and J gave up 9 bases; unmatched junction bases: 11. This CDR3 is CASSPGQGNYGEQFF. In nucleotides, the CDR3 is TGTGCCAGCAGCCCCGGACAGGGGAATTACGGTGAGCAGTTCTTC.

The chain combines TRBV10-2 with TRBJ1-1, with D possibly being TRBD1 (5 bases). The CDR3 covers 14 residues. With 7 bases removed from V and 0 bases from J, the gap between germline ends came to 12 bases. Germline V gives CDR1 WSHSY, CDR2 SAAADI. The CDR3 sequence: CASTLGVLNTEAFF. The CDR3 nucleotides are TGCGCCAGCACGCTGGGGGTGTTGAACACTGAAGCTTTCTTT.

The chain carries TRBV28 and TRBJ1-5; no firm D call. Trimming stripped 3 bases from V and 2 bases from J, with 5 bases between. The CDR3 runs 13 residues. Germline values: CDR1 MDHEN, CDR2 SYDVKM. The CDR3 loop is CASSFIGNQPQHF. The CDR3, as DNA: TGTGCCAGCAGTTTTATCGGCAATCAGCCCCAGCATTTT.

The chain combines TRBV19 with TRBJ2-2, with 8 bases that match TRBD1. Germline loops: CDR1 LNHDA, CDR2 SQIVND (reference sequence). The CDR3 extends over 15 amino acids. The trim removed 6 bases at V and 7 bases at J, leaving 10 bases unmatched. The CDR3 loop reads CASSTGTGGVGELFF. The CDR3 coding sequence is TGTGCCAGTAGCACCGGGACAGGAGGGGTCGGGGAGCTGTTTTTT.

Only one count was recorded for this clone. V and J are TRBV4-3 and TRBJ2-2; no clear D. The CDR3 consists of 15 residues. Germline values: CDR1 LGHNA, CDR2 YSLEER. Between the trimmed V and J ends, which lost 3 bases and 4 bases, there was a span of 12 bases. As DNA, the CDR3 is TGCGCCAGCAGCCACAGAAGGGCCTCCACCGGGGAGCTGTTTTTT. Protein: CASSHRRASTGELFF.

The chain joins TRBV9 to TRBJ1-3; 9 nucleotides line up with TRBD1. This CDR3 spans 15 amino acids. V shed 4 bases, J shed 2 bases, and the junction held 4 bases outside the gene matches. The germline V gene has CDR1 SGDLS and CDR2 YYNGEE. CDR3 DNA: TGTGCCAGCAGCCTTTGGGACAGGGCTGGAAACACCATATATTTT. Translation gives CASSLWDRAGNTIYF.

V is TRBV7-3 and J is TRBJ2-1; D not certain. Between the trimmed V and J ends, which lost 5 bases and 8 bases, there was a span of 19 bases. This CDR3 region has 15 residues. Germline CDR1 reads SGHTA; CDR2 reads FQGTGA. The CDR3 region has the DNA TGTGCCAGCAGCCTCGCCTTTGGGCGTTCCGATGAGCAGTTCTTC. This gives the protein CASSLAFGRSDEQFF.

The V and J genes are TRBV2 and TRBJ1-6, with D unresolved. Trimming shortened V by 5 bases and J by 8 bases, and 7 bases separated the two germline ends. The length of the CDR3 is 12 residues. The germline CDR1 and CDR2 sequences are SNHLY and FYNNEI. Here the CDR3 reads CASSRAHSPLHF. The CDR3 bases are TGTGCCAGCAGTAGGGCTCATTCACCCCTCCACTTT.

J is TRBJ1-4 and V is TRBV30; 7 bases are shared with TRBD1. Germline values: CDR1 GTSNPN, CDR2 SVGIG (reference sequence). The CDR3 is 16 residues long. J lost 0 bases, V lost 2 bases, and 6 bases had no gene match. The CDR3 region has the DNA TGTGCCTGGAGTTGGGGACAGATATCAACTAATGAAAAACTGTTTTTT. Residues: CAWSWGQISTNEKLFF.

This chain uses TRBV7-2 with TRBJ2-7, with D possibly being TRBD1 (6 bases). The length of the CDR3 is 14 residues. From germline, CDR1 is SGHTA and CDR2 FQGNSA. Trimming cost V 1 base and J 3 bases, with 10 bases left between them. DNA for the CDR3: TGTGCCAGCAGCTTAGTGGGGGCCCTCTACGAGCAGTACTTC. Protein product: CASSLVGALYEQYF.

This chain uses TRBV5-6 with TRBJ2-5; possible D gene TRBD2, 6 bases. The CDR3 runs to 14 residues. V shed 0 bases and J shed 4 bases, with 10 bases lying between them. Germline CDR1 reads SGHDT; CDR2 reads YYEEEE. For the CDR3, the DNA is TGTGCCAGCAGCTTGGTCTGGCGGGGAGAGACCCAGTACTTC. Its protein is CASSLVWRGETQYF.

The gene calls are TRBV15 and TRBJ2-3; no firm D call. CDR3 length: 13 amino acids. Germline V gene sequence: CDR1 LNHNV, CDR2 YYDKDF (reference sequence). V shed 0 bases and J shed 4 bases, with 5 bases lying between them. CDR3: CATSRDLPDTQYF. CDR3 in DNA: TGTGCCACCAGCAGAGATTTACCAGATACGCAGTATTTT.

The rearrangement links TRBV28 to TRBJ1-2; the match to TRBD1 covers 9 bases. V dropped 10 bases and J dropped 7; count of bases not matched to a gene: 10. The CDR3 length is 13 residues. Germline V gene sequence: CDR1 MDHEN, CDR2 SYDVKM. DNA of the CDR3: TGTGCCATTACTCCGGGACAGGGACGTGGCTACACCTTC. It is translated as CAITPGQGRGYTF.

The chain combines TRBV9 with TRBJ1-3; TRBD1 matches 8 bases. J lost 3 bases, V lost 0 bases, and 5 bases had no gene match. The CDR3 loop spans 16 amino acids. Germline V gene sequence: CDR1 SGDLS, CDR2 YYNGEE. The CDR3 loop is CASSVEGQAHGNTIYF. CDR3 nucleotide sequence: TGTGCCAGCAGCGTAGAGGGACAGGCACATGGAAACACCATATATTTT.

The V gene is TRBV25-1, the J gene TRBJ2-2, with D perhaps TRBD1 (5 bases). The length of the CDR3 is 14 residues. V was clipped by 4 bases and J by 4 bases, with 10 bases between them. Germline V gives CDR1 MGHDK, CDR2 SYGVNS. As DNA, the CDR3 is TGTGCCAGCAGTGGGTTCCAGGGCACCGGGGAGCTGTTTTTT. It translates to CASSGFQGTGELFF.

The rearrangement links TRBV28 to TRBJ2-5; 8 bases agree with TRBD2. In germline, CDR1 is MDHEN, CDR2 SYDVKM. Unmatched junction bases numbered 14, after V lost 6 bases and J lost 5 bases. The CDR3 spans 16 residues. This CDR3 reads CASRTGLGVGEETQYF. In DNA, the CDR3 is TGTGCCAGCAGAACGGGACTAGGCGTCGGGGAGGAGACCCAGTACTTC.